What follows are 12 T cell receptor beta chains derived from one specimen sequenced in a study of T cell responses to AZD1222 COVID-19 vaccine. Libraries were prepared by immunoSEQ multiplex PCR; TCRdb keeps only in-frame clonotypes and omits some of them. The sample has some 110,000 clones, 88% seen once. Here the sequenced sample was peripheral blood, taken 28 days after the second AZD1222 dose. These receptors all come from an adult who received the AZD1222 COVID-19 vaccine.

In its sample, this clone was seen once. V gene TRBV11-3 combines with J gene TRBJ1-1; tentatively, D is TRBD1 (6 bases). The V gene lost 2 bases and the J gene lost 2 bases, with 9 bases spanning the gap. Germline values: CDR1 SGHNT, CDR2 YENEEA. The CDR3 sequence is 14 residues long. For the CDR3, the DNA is TGTGCCAGCAGCTTATCAGGGGCAAACACTGAAGCTTTCTTT. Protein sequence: CASSLSGANTEAFF.

The CDR3 bases are TGTGCCACCAGTGATTTGCGAGCGCGACAGGTTGGAAACACCATATATTTT. Translated: CATSDLRARQVGNTIYF. The gene calls are TRBV24-1 and TRBJ1-3; possibly TRBD1 for D (6 bases). Trimming stripped 0 bases from V and 3 bases from J, with 14 bases between. The length of the CDR3 is 17 residues. Germline-derived CDR1 and CDR2 are KGHDR and SFDVKD.

CDR3 sequence reads: CASSLERPSGTDTQYF. CDR3 DNA: TGCGCCAGCAGCTTGGAGAGGCCTAGCGGGACAGATACGCAGTATTTT. This chain uses TRBV5-1 with TRBJ2-3, with 8 bases aligning to TRBD2. Germline assignment: CDR1 SGHRS and CDR2 YFSETQ. The CDR3 extends over 16 amino acids. V shed 0 bases and J 3 bases; nucleotides not matched to a gene: 6.

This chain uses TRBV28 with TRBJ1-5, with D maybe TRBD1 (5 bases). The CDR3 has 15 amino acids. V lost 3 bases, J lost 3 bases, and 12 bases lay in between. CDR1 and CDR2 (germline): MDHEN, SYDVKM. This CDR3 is CASSFSGADNQPQHF. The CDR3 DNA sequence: TGTGCCAGCAGTTTCTCTGGGGCAGACAATCAGCCCCAGCATTTT.

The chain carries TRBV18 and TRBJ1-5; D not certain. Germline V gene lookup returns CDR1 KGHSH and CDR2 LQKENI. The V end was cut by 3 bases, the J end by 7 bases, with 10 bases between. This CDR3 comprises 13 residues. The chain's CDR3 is CASSPDLGQPQHF. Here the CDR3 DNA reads TGTGCCAGCTCACCCGACCTGGGCCAGCCCCAGCATTTT.

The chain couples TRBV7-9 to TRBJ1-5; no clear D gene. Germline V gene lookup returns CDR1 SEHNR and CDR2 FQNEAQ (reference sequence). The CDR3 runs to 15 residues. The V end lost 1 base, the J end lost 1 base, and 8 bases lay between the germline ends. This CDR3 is CASSLEGKSNQPQHF. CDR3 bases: TGTGCCAGCAGCTTAGAAGGGAAAAGCAATCAGCCCCAGCATTTT.

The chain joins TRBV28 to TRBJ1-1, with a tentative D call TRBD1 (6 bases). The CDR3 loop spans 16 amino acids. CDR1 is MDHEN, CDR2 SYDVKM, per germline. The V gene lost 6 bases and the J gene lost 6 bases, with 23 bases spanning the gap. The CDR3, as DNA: TGTGCCAGCAGCGGGGCACCTAGGGGGTGGATGGCTGAAGCTTTCTTT. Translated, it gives CASSGAPRGWMAEAFF. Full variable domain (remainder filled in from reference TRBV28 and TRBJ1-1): DVKVTQSSRYLVKRTGEKVFLECVQDMDHENMFWYRQDPGLGLRLIYFSYDVKMKEKGDIPEGYSVSREKKERFSLILESASTNQTSMYLCASSGAPRGWMAEAFFGQGTRLTVV.

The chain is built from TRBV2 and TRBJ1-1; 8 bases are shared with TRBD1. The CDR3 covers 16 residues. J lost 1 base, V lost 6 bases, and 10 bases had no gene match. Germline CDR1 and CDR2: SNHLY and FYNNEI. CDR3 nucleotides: TGTGCCAGCAGCGGGCGGCGACAGGGGCGGAACACTGAAGCTTTCTTT. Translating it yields CASSGRRQGRNTEAFF.

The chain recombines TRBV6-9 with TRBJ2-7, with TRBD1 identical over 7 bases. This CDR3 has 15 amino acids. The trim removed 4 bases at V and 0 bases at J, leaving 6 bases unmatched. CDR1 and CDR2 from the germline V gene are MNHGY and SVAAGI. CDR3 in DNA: TGTGCCAGCAGTTCCATGGGACAGAGCTCCTACGAGCAGTACTTC. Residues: CASSSMGQSSYEQYF.

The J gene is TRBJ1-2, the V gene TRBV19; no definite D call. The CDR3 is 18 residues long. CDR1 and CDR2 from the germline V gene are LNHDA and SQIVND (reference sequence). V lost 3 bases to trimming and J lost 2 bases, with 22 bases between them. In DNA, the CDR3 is TGTGCCAGTAGTATGGAGTTGGCCCGGCATACATTAAACTATGGCTACACCTTC. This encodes CASSMELARHTLNYGYTF.

Written as DNA, the CDR3 is TGTGCCAGCACAACTAGCGATTTTGGGAATGAGCAGTTCTTC. Its protein is CASTTSDFGNEQFF. The V gene is TRBV7-2, the J gene TRBJ2-1, with 7 bases that match TRBD2. Trimming removed 7 bases from V and 7 bases from J; junction bases left unmatched: 10. This CDR3 comprises 14 residues. From germline, CDR1 is SGHTA and CDR2 FQGNSA. Complete variable domain (other parts from reference TRBV7-2 and TRBJ2-1): GAGVSQSPSNKVTEKGKDVELRCDPISGHTALYWYRQSLGQGLEFLIYFQGNSAPDKSGLPSDRFSAERTGGSVSTLTIQRTQQEDSAVYLCASTTSDFGNEQFFGPGTRLTVL.

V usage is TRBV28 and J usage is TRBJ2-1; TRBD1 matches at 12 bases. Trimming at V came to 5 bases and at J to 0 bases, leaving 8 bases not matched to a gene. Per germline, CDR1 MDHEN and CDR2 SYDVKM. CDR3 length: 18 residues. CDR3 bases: TGTGCCAGCAGTGACGGGACAGGGGGCTCAAGCTCCTACAATGAGCAGTTCTTC. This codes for CASSDGTGGSSSYNEQFF.